The rows below give T cell receptor beta chains drawn from one sample of a study of resident and recirculating memory T cells in vitiligo. The assay was immunoSEQ multiplex PCR, and TCRdb's table has in-frame clones only and misses some. This table holds more than 35,000 clones, about nine tenths found once. Sequencing input: blood. The receptors stem from a male donor with vitiligo. Both conserved end residues are part of each CDR3. D genes are given only for firm matches. Clone size appears in some rows only: once, few, many, or a class for an expanded clone.

CDR3 protein: CASSHSGGWAGDEQYF; CDR3 DNA: TGTGCCAGCAGCCATAGCGGGGGGTGGGCAGGTGACGAGCAGTACTTC; V gene: TRBV5-4; D gene: TRBD2; J gene: TRBJ2-7; CDR3 length: 16; clone size: .
CDR3 protein: CASSSRGSGGVSYNEQFF; CDR3 DNA: TGTGCCAGCAGCTCTAGAGGTAGCGGGGGGGTTTCCTACAATGAGCAGTTCTTC; V gene: TRBV7-2; D gene: TRBD2; J gene: TRBJ2-1; CDR3 length: 18; clone size: .
CDR3 protein: CASSLGGQGYTGELFF; CDR3 DNA: TGTGCCAGCAGCCTGGGGGGACAGGGCTACACCGGGGAGCTGTTTTTT; V gene: TRBV7-2; D gene: TRBD1; J gene: TRBJ2-2; CDR3 length: 16; clone size: .
CDR3 protein: CAGGGVNTPSSTDTQYF; CDR3 DNA: TGTGCCGGCGGGGGCGTGAACACACCGTCTAGCACAGATACGCAGTATTTT; V gene: TRBV7-6; D gene: .; J gene: TRBJ2-3; CDR3 length: 17; clone size: .
CDR3 protein: CASSMFGTGYGYTF; CDR3 DNA: TGTGCCAGTAGTATGTTTGGTACAGGGTATGGCTACACCTTC; V gene: TRBV19; D gene: .; J gene: TRBJ1-2; CDR3 length: 14; clone size: .
CDR3 protein: CASSYMSGDTEAFF; CDR3 DNA: TGTGCCAGCAGTTACATGTCGGGGGACACTGAAGCTTTCTTT; V gene: TRBV6-5; D gene: .; J gene: TRBJ1-1; CDR3 length: 14; clone size: .
CDR3 protein: CASSLTRTGAGEQYF; CDR3 DNA: TGTGCCAGCAGCTTAACTCGGACAGGGGCGGGGGAGCAGTACTTC; V gene: TRBV7-3; D gene: TRBD1; J gene: TRBJ2-7; CDR3 length: 15; clone size: .
CDR3 protein: CASSDSLSPLHF; CDR3 DNA: TGTGCCAGCAGCGACAGTCTATCACCCCTCCACTTT; V gene: TRBV9; D gene: .; J gene: TRBJ1-6; CDR3 length: 12; clone size: few
CDR3 protein: CASSFERGAYNEQFF; CDR3 DNA: TGCGCCAGCAGCTTTGAACGGGGGGCCTACAATGAGCAGTTCTTC; V gene: TRBV5-1; D gene: TRBD2; J gene: TRBJ2-1; CDR3 length: 15; clone size: .
CDR3 protein: CASSQSPGGLQYF; CDR3 DNA: TGTGCCAGCAGCCAAAGCCCGGGGGGCCTCCAGTACTTC; V gene: TRBV14; D gene: .; J gene: TRBJ2-5; CDR3 length: 13; clone size: .
CDR3 protein: CASSPPAGLSEAFF; CDR3 DNA: TGTGCCAGCAGTCCCCCTGCGGGGCTGTCTGAAGCTTTCTTT; V gene: TRBV6-6; D gene: .; J gene: TRBJ1-1; CDR3 length: 14; clone size: .
CDR3 protein: CASRTEATNEKLFF; CDR3 DNA: TGTGCCAGCCGGACAGAGGCAACTAATGAAAAACTGTTTTTT; V gene: TRBV19; D gene: .; J gene: TRBJ1-4; CDR3 length: 14; clone size: .
CDR3 protein: CASSSLAGSYNEQFF; CDR3 DNA: TGTGCCAGCAGCTCCCTAGCGGGCTCCTACAATGAGCAGTTCTTC; V gene: TRBV7-2; D gene: TRBD2; J gene: TRBJ2-1; CDR3 length: 15; clone size: .
CDR3 protein: CSVESEDSTYGYTF; CDR3 DNA: TGCAGCGTTGAGTCGGAGGACAGTACCTATGGCTACACCTTC; V gene: TRBV29-1; D gene: .; J gene: TRBJ1-2; CDR3 length: 14; clone size: .
CDR3 protein: CASSFHPGTSTDTQYF; CDR3 DNA: TGTGCCAGCAGTTTTCACCCAGGGACTAGCACAGATACGCAGTATTTT; V gene: TRBV28; D gene: .; J gene: TRBJ2-3; CDR3 length: 16; clone size: .
CDR3 protein: CASGGTGVVANTEAFF; CDR3 DNA: TGTGCCAGTGGGGGGACAGGGGTAGTCGCGAACACTGAAGCTTTCTTT; V gene: TRBV19; D gene: TRBD1; J gene: TRBJ1-1; CDR3 length: 16; clone size: once
CDR3 protein: CASSETPGSSNEKLFF; CDR3 DNA: TGTGCCAGCAGTGAAACTCCCGGGTCCAGCAATGAAAAACTGTTTTTT; V gene: TRBV25-1; D gene: .; J gene: TRBJ1-4; CDR3 length: 16; clone size: .
CDR3 protein: CASSLDLAGTGELFF; CDR3 DNA: TGTGCCAGCAGCTTAGACCTGGCAGGCACCGGGGAGCTGTTTTTT; V gene: TRBV7-8; D gene: .; J gene: TRBJ2-2; CDR3 length: 15; clone size: .
CDR3 protein: CASSNPGGKSPLHF; CDR3 DNA: TGTGCCAGCAGCAACCCAGGGGGAAAATCACCCCTCCACTTT; V gene: TRBV6-5; D gene: TRBD1; J gene: TRBJ1-6; CDR3 length: 14; clone size: .
CDR3 protein: CASSLGQGAYEQYF; CDR3 DNA: TGTGCCAGCAGCTTAGGACAGGGGGCATACGAGCAGTACTTC; V gene: TRBV11-3; D gene: TRBD1; J gene: TRBJ2-7; CDR3 length: 14; clone size: .
CDR3 protein: CASSLRDTEPEETQYF; CDR3 DNA: TGTGCCAGCAGCCTCCGGGACACCGAACCCGAAGAGACCCAGTACTTC; V gene: TRBV7-9; D gene: .; J gene: TRBJ2-5; CDR3 length: 16; clone size: .
CDR3 protein: CASSSGVEYEQYF; CDR3 DNA: TGTGCCAGCAGCTCAGGGGTGGAGTACGAGCAGTACTTC; V gene: TRBV7-2; D gene: .; J gene: TRBJ2-7; CDR3 length: 13; clone size: .
CDR3 protein: CASSWGGGTEAFF; CDR3 DNA: TGTGCCAGCAGCTGGGGGGGTGGCACTGAAGCTTTCTTT; V gene: TRBV5-4; D gene: .; J gene: TRBJ1-1; CDR3 length: 13; clone size: .
CDR3 protein: CASSLMSTQETQYF; CDR3 DNA: TGCGCCAGCAGCTTAATGTCCACCCAGGAGACCCAGTACTTC; V gene: TRBV5-1; D gene: .; J gene: TRBJ2-5; CDR3 length: 14; clone size: .
CDR3 protein: CAGQPATNEKLFF; CDR3 DNA: TGTGCCGGGCAGCCGGCAACTAATGAAAAACTGTTTTTT; V gene: TRBV6-6; D gene: .; J gene: TRBJ1-4; CDR3 length: 13; clone size: .
CDR3 protein: CASADRGNQPQHF; CDR3 DNA: TGTGCCAGTGCGGACAGGGGGAACCAGCCCCAGCATTTT; V gene: TRBV19; D gene: TRBD1; J gene: TRBJ1-5; CDR3 length: 13; clone size: .
CDR3 protein: CAWSKLDRDGDEQYF; CDR3 DNA: TGTGCCTGGAGTAAACTTGACAGGGACGGTGACGAGCAGTACTTC; V gene: TRBV30; D gene: TRBD1; J gene: TRBJ2-7; CDR3 length: 15; clone size: once
CDR3 protein: CASSSQGAVDQPQHF; CDR3 DNA: TGTGCCAGCAGTAGTCAGGGTGCTGTGGATCAGCCCCAGCATTTT; V gene: TRBV6-1; D gene: .; J gene: TRBJ1-5; CDR3 length: 15; clone size: .
CDR3 protein: CASSWSGTSFTDTQYF; CDR3 DNA: TGTGCCAGCAGTTGGTCCGGGACTAGTTTTACAGATACGCAGTATTTT; V gene: TRBV6-5; D gene: TRBD2; J gene: TRBJ2-3; CDR3 length: 16; clone size: .
CDR3 protein: CAWTGYYGYTF; CDR3 DNA: TGTGCCTGGACCGGGTACTATGGCTACACCTTC; V gene: TRBV30; D gene: .; J gene: TRBJ1-2; CDR3 length: 11; clone size: .
CDR3 protein: CASSLMATGTYGYTF; CDR3 DNA: TGTGCCAGCAGCTTGATGGCTACAGGCACCTATGGCTACACCTTC; V gene: TRBV5-4; D gene: .; J gene: TRBJ1-2; CDR3 length: 15; clone size: few
CDR3 protein: CASSLATAYEQYF; CDR3 DNA: TGTGCCAGCAGTTTAGCTACAGCCTACGAGCAGTACTTC; V gene: TRBV28; D gene: .; J gene: TRBJ2-7; CDR3 length: 13; clone size: .
CDR3 protein: CASSSGGTDTQYF; CDR3 DNA: TGCGCCAGTTCTAGCGGAGGCACAGATACGCAGTATTTT; V gene: TRBV5-1; D gene: TRBD2; J gene: TRBJ2-3; CDR3 length: 13; clone size: .
CDR3 protein: CASRTGGVHSPLHF; CDR3 DNA: TGTGCCAGCAGGACAGGGGGCGTGCATTCACCCCTCCACTTT; V gene: TRBV2; D gene: TRBD1; J gene: TRBJ1-6; CDR3 length: 14; clone size: .
CDR3 protein: CASAPGHGRRSSYEQYF; CDR3 DNA: TGTGCTAGTGCCCCGGGACATGGGCGGCGAAGCTCCTACGAGCAGTACTTC; V gene: TRBV12-5; D gene: .; J gene: TRBJ2-7; CDR3 length: 17; clone size: once
CDR3 protein: CASSDPRGQGPHYGYTF; CDR3 DNA: TGTGCCAGCAGTGACCCGCGGGGTCAGGGTCCACACTATGGCTACACCTTC; V gene: TRBV25-1; D gene: .; J gene: TRBJ1-2; CDR3 length: 17; clone size: .
CDR3 protein: CASSLDRGRPYEQYF; CDR3 DNA: TGCGCCAGCAGCTTGGACCGGGGAAGACCCTACGAGCAGTACTTC; V gene: TRBV5-1; D gene: .; J gene: TRBJ2-7; CDR3 length: 15; clone size: .
CDR3 protein: CASSDPPGGQGDEQFF; CDR3 DNA: TGTGCCAGCAGTGACCCCCCGGGGGGGCAGGGGGATGAGCAGTTCTTC; V gene: TRBV2; D gene: .; J gene: TRBJ2-1; CDR3 length: 16; clone size: once
CDR3 protein: CASSQGQATEAFF; CDR3 DNA: TGTGCCAGCAGTCAAGGACAGGCCACTGAAGCTTTCTTT; V gene: TRBV7-3; D gene: TRBD1; J gene: TRBJ1-1; CDR3 length: 13; clone size: .
CDR3 protein: CASSQDHGRGNTDTQYF; CDR3 DNA: TGTGCCAGCAGCCAAGATCACGGGCGGGGAAACACAGATACGCAGTATTTT; V gene: TRBV4-2; D gene: .; J gene: TRBJ2-3; CDR3 length: 17; clone size: .
CDR3 protein: CASRSDLAGTEAFF; CDR3 DNA: TGTGCCAGCAGATCGGACCTCGCGGGCACTGAAGCTTTCTTT; V gene: TRBV2; D gene: .; J gene: TRBJ1-1; CDR3 length: 14; clone size: .
CDR3 protein: CASSSGTGGLSGELFF; CDR3 DNA: TGTGCCAGTAGCTCCGGGACAGGGGGTTTGTCCGGGGAGCTGTTTTTT; V gene: TRBV19; D gene: TRBD1; J gene: TRBJ2-2; CDR3 length: 16; clone size: .
CDR3 protein: CASSLNGELEQFF; CDR3 DNA: TGCGCCAGCAGCTTAAACGGGGAACTCGAGCAGTTCTTC; V gene: TRBV5-1; D gene: .; J gene: TRBJ2-1; CDR3 length: 13; clone size: .
CDR3 protein: CASSPTPGTPNEQFF; CDR3 DNA: TGTGCCAGCAGCCCAACCCCCGGGACACCCAATGAGCAGTTCTTC; V gene: TRBV7-9; D gene: .; J gene: TRBJ2-1; CDR3 length: 15; clone size: .
CDR3 protein: CASKVAGGDTDTQYF; CDR3 DNA: TGTGCCAGCAAGGTAGCGGGGGGCGACACAGATACGCAGTATTTT; V gene: TRBV7-7; D gene: TRBD2; J gene: TRBJ2-3; CDR3 length: 15; clone size: .
CDR3 protein: CASSYSTGNDGYTF; CDR3 DNA: TGTGCCAGCAGTTACTCGACAGGGAATGATGGCTACACCTTC; V gene: TRBV6-6; D gene: TRBD1; J gene: TRBJ1-2; CDR3 length: 14; clone size: .
CDR3 protein: CASSQKVGTGTDTQYF; CDR3 DNA: TGTGCCAGCAGCCAAAAAGTGGGGACAGGGACAGATACGCAGTATTTT; V gene: TRBV14; D gene: TRBD1; J gene: TRBJ2-3; CDR3 length: 16; clone size: .
CDR3 protein: CAMGRGEYTGELFF; CDR3 DNA: TGTGCCATGGGGCGAGGAGAGTACACCGGGGAGCTGTTTTTT; V gene: TRBV10-3; D gene: .; J gene: TRBJ2-2; CDR3 length: 14; clone size: .
CDR3 protein: CASSILGTGNNQPQHF; CDR3 DNA: TGTGCCAGTAGTATCCTTGGGACAGGGAACAATCAGCCCCAGCATTTT; V gene: TRBV19; D gene: TRBD1; J gene: TRBJ1-5; CDR3 length: 16; clone size: .